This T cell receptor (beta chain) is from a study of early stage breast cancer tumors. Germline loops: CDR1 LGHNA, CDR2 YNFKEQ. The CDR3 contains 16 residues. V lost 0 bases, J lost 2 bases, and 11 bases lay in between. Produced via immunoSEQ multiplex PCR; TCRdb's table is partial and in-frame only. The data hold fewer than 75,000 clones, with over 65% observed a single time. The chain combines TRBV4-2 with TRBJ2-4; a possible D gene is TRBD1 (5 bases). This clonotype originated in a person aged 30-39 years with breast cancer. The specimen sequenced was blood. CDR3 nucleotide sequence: TGTGCCAGCAGCCAAGAACAAGGGGATCCCAAAAACATTCAGTACTTC. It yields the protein CASSQEQGDPKNIQYF.